This TCR beta chain comes out of a study of T cell responses to AZD1222 COVID-19 vaccine. Whole-study findings and limits: Every sample of the repertoires postdated the peak T cell response. Close to half of spike-specific TCRs reportedly recognize unmutated variant regions.

TCRdb keeps only in-frame clones here, not all; method: immunoSEQ multiplex PCR. The table records roughly 100,000 clones, around 90% of them present only once. The V gene end was trimmed by 3 bases and the J gene end by 8 bases; junction bases not matched to a gene: 6. CDR1 and CDR2 (germline): SEHNR, FQNEAQ (reference sequence). This CDR3 contains 14 residues. This clone was counted a few times. What it binds is not known. This specimen was peripheral blood, taken on day 0 of AZD1222 vaccination. This sequence was found in an adult in good health. The V call is TRBV7-9, the J call TRBJ2-1; TRBD1 agrees at 8 bases. CDR3 amino acids: CASSFGQGIDEQFF. CDR3 bases: TGTGCCAGCAGCTTCGGACAGGGAATAGATGAGCAGTTCTTC.